Listed below are T cell receptor beta chains from one sample, sequenced in a study of shared clonotypes between healthy human individuals. Clones were read by immunoSEQ multiplex PCR, and TCRdb kept only the in-frame ones, dropping some. The sample lists around 640,000 clones, about 96% occurring once. Sequencing used naive CD8+ T cells sorted from blood. The receptor source for this set is a woman aged 25 to 39 in good health. Each CDR3 is given with its conserved first and last residue. Each record gives: clone size, D gene, V gene, J gene, CDR3 DNA, CDR3 protein. D genes are given only for firm matches. Clone size appears in some rows only: once, few, many, or a class for an expanded clone.

clone size: .
D gene: TRBD2
V gene: TRBV19
J gene: TRBJ2-7
CDR3 DNA: TGTGCCAGTAGTGAGGCGGGAGGGAGGTTCTACGAGCAGTACTTC
CDR3 protein: CASSEAGGRFYEQYF

clone size: .
D gene: .
V gene: TRBV2
J gene: TRBJ2-2
CDR3 DNA: TGTGCCAGCAGTGTTTGGGGTGAAGGTGACGGGGAGCTGTTTTTT
CDR3 protein: CASSVWGEGDGELFF

clone size: .
D gene: TRBD2
V gene: TRBV28
J gene: TRBJ2-5
CDR3 DNA: TGTGCCAGCAGTTTATGGGGGCGGGAGGGAGAGACCCAGTACTTC
CDR3 protein: CASSLWGREGETQYF

clone size: .
D gene: .
V gene: TRBV7-6
J gene: TRBJ2-7
CDR3 DNA: TGTGCCAGCAGCTTAGATCAGTCCTCCTACGAGCAGTACTTC
CDR3 protein: CASSLDQSSYEQYF

clone size: .
D gene: TRBD1
V gene: TRBV27
J gene: TRBJ2-3
CDR3 DNA: TGTGCCAGCAGCGCCGGGACAGGGGGAAATACGCAGTATTTT
CDR3 protein: CASSAGTGGNTQYF

clone size: .
D gene: .
V gene: TRBV19
J gene: TRBJ2-3
CDR3 DNA: TGTGCCAGTAGTGTAGACAGTAGCGCAGATACGCAGTATTTT
CDR3 protein: CASSVDSSADTQYF

clone size: .
D gene: .
V gene: TRBV28
J gene: TRBJ2-5
CDR3 DNA: TGTGCCAGCAGTTTTACGGCGGCAGGGCAGGAGACCCAGTACTTC
CDR3 protein: CASSFTAAGQETQYF

clone size: .
D gene: TRBD2
V gene: TRBV4-1
J gene: TRBJ2-1
CDR3 DNA: TGCGCCAGCAGCCCCCGACTAGCGGGTCCCGATGAGCAGTTCTTC
CDR3 protein: CASSPRLAGPDEQFF

clone size: .
D gene: TRBD1
V gene: TRBV6-1
J gene: TRBJ1-5
CDR3 DNA: TGTGCCAGCAGCGATACAGGGGCAGGGCAGCCCCAGCATTTT
CDR3 protein: CASSDTGAGQPQHF

clone size: .
D gene: TRBD2
V gene: TRBV11-2
J gene: TRBJ2-5
CDR3 DNA: TGTGCCAGCAGCCGGACTAGCGGAGGGGGAGAGACCCAGTACTTC
CDR3 protein: CASSRTSGGGETQYF

clone size: .
D gene: .
V gene: TRBV6-6
J gene: TRBJ1-5
CDR3 DNA: TGTGCCAGCAGTCGACGGGCCAACTCCAATCAGCCCCAGCATTTT
CDR3 protein: CASSRRANSNQPQHF

clone size: .
D gene: .
V gene: TRBV28
J gene: TRBJ1-3
CDR3 DNA: TGTGCCAGCAGTTTGCTTGACTCTGGAAACACCATATATTTT
CDR3 protein: CASSLLDSGNTIYF

clone size: few
D gene: .
V gene: TRBV28
J gene: TRBJ1-2
CDR3 DNA: TGTGCCAGCAGTTTCGGGGATGGGGGCTACACCTTC
CDR3 protein: CASSFGDGGYTF

clone size: .
D gene: .
V gene: TRBV2
J gene: TRBJ2-1
CDR3 DNA: TGTGCCAGCAGCCTGATTAACAATGAGCAGTTCTTC
CDR3 protein: CASSLINNEQFF

clone size: .
D gene: .
V gene: TRBV13
J gene: TRBJ2-1
CDR3 DNA: TGTGCCAGCGCGGACGTAGGTGAGCAGTTCTTC
CDR3 protein: CASADVGEQFF

clone size: .
D gene: TRBD1
V gene: TRBV27
J gene: TRBJ1-5
CDR3 DNA: TGTGCCAGCAGTTTCAGACAGGGGAGTCAGCCCCAGCATTTT
CDR3 protein: CASSFRQGSQPQHF

clone size: once
D gene: TRBD2
V gene: TRBV9
J gene: TRBJ2-7
CDR3 DNA: TGTGCCAGCAGCGTAGATAGCGGGAGTTTCTACGAGCAGTACTTC
CDR3 protein: CASSVDSGSFYEQYF

clone size: .
D gene: .
V gene: TRBV27
J gene: TRBJ1-1
CDR3 DNA: TGTGCCAGCAGTTTGTCAGGGCTCGGCACTGAAGCTTTCTTT
CDR3 protein: CASSLSGLGTEAFF

clone size: .
D gene: TRBD2
V gene: TRBV27
J gene: TRBJ2-3
CDR3 DNA: TGTGCCAGCAGTTCTAGCGGGAGCCTAACAGATACGCAGTATTTT
CDR3 protein: CASSSSGSLTDTQYF

clone size: .
D gene: .
V gene: TRBV25-1
J gene: TRBJ2-1
CDR3 DNA: TGTGCCAGCAGTGAATCTGGGGGCGCTGAGCAGTTCTTC
CDR3 protein: CASSESGGAEQFF

clone size: .
D gene: .
V gene: TRBV27
J gene: TRBJ2-6
CDR3 DNA: TGTGCCAGCAGCCCCGTTCCACTCAACGTCCTGACTTTC
CDR3 protein: CASSPVPLNVLTF

clone size: .
D gene: TRBD1
V gene: TRBV10-1
J gene: TRBJ1-2
CDR3 DNA: TGCGCCACCGTAACAGGGGGAGAGGTCTATGGCTACACCTTC
CDR3 protein: CATVTGGEVYGYTF

clone size: .
D gene: .
V gene: TRBV7-9
J gene: TRBJ1-1
CDR3 DNA: TGTGCCAGCAGCTTCATAGGGGTCAGCACTGAAGCTTTCTTT
CDR3 protein: CASSFIGVSTEAFF

clone size: .
D gene: .
V gene: TRBV19
J gene: TRBJ2-7
CDR3 DNA: TGTGCCAGTAGTATCGGGCTCTCCTACGAGCAGTACTTC
CDR3 protein: CASSIGLSYEQYF

clone size: .
D gene: .
V gene: TRBV28
J gene: TRBJ1-1
CDR3 DNA: TGTGCCAGCAGTTTAGAGTGGGAAACTGAAGCTTTCTTT
CDR3 protein: CASSLEWETEAFF

clone size: .
D gene: TRBD1
V gene: TRBV9
J gene: TRBJ1-1
CDR3 DNA: TGTGCCAGCAGCCCCCGCCGGGACAGGGACCCTAACACTGAAGCTTTCTTT
CDR3 protein: CASSPRRDRDPNTEAFF

clone size: once
D gene: TRBD1
V gene: TRBV2
J gene: TRBJ1-3
CDR3 DNA: TGTGCCAGCAGAGTCCAGGGGGCTGGTGGAAACACCATATATTTT
CDR3 protein: CASRVQGAGGNTIYF

clone size: .
D gene: TRBD1
V gene: TRBV7-6
J gene: TRBJ2-7
CDR3 DNA: TGTGCCAGCAGCGATCGGGACAGAGGATACGAGCAGTACTTC
CDR3 protein: CASSDRDRGYEQYF

clone size: .
D gene: .
V gene: TRBV27
J gene: TRBJ2-7
CDR3 DNA: TGTGCCAGCAGTAGCCTTACTGCCTACGAGCAGTACTTC
CDR3 protein: CASSSLTAYEQYF

clone size: .
D gene: TRBD1
V gene: TRBV11-2
J gene: TRBJ2-6
CDR3 DNA: TGTGCCAGCAGCTACCGCCGGGACAGGGGACCCTCTGGGGCCAACGTCCTGACTTTC
CDR3 protein: CASSYRRDRGPSGANVLTF

clone size: .
D gene: .
V gene: TRBV6-1
J gene: TRBJ1-1
CDR3 DNA: TGTGCCAGCAGCTCGAAGGACACTGAAGCTTTCTTT
CDR3 protein: CASSSKDTEAFF

clone size: once
D gene: TRBD1
V gene: TRBV28
J gene: TRBJ1-4
CDR3 DNA: TGTGCCACCTTTATGACAGGGGGCGAGGAAAAACTGTTTTTT
CDR3 protein: CATFMTGGEEKLFF

clone size: .
D gene: .
V gene: TRBV5-1
J gene: TRBJ2-2
CDR3 DNA: TGCGCCAGCAGCCTGGATGCCGGGGAGCTGTTTTTT
CDR3 protein: CASSLDAGELFF

clone size: .
D gene: .
V gene: TRBV5-6
J gene: TRBJ1-2
CDR3 DNA: TGTGCCAGCAGCCTCACGGGCACAACCTACTATGGCTACACCTTC
CDR3 protein: CASSLTGTTYYGYTF

clone size: once
D gene: .
V gene: TRBV5-4
J gene: TRBJ2-7
CDR3 DNA: TGTGCCAGCAGCTTGGGGTTAGGAAGTGACGAGCAGTACTTC
CDR3 protein: CASSLGLGSDEQYF

clone size: .
D gene: TRBD1
V gene: TRBV14
J gene: TRBJ1-1
CDR3 DNA: TGTGCCAGCAAACAGGGGAGTTCTGAAGCTTTCTTT
CDR3 protein: CASKQGSSEAFF

clone size: .
D gene: TRBD2
V gene: TRBV28
J gene: TRBJ2-3
CDR3 DNA: TGTGCCATTACCGAGCGGGAGTCGGGTGTTGGAGATACGCAGTATTTT
CDR3 protein: CAITERESGVGDTQYF

clone size: .
D gene: .
V gene: TRBV28
J gene: TRBJ2-2
CDR3 DNA: TGTGCCAGCGGCAGAGCCGGGGAGCTGTTTTTT
CDR3 protein: CASGRAGELFF

clone size: .
D gene: .
V gene: TRBV7-8
J gene: TRBJ2-1
CDR3 DNA: TGTGCCAGCAGCGAAATAGACTCCTGGCCCCACAATGAGCAGTTCTTC
CDR3 protein: CASSEIDSWPHNEQFF

clone size: .
D gene: TRBD2
V gene: TRBV28
J gene: TRBJ2-1
CDR3 DNA: TGTGCCAGCTGGTCCGGGGGGGATGAGCAGTTCTTC
CDR3 protein: CASWSGGDEQFF

clone size: .
D gene: .
V gene: TRBV9
J gene: TRBJ2-7
CDR3 DNA: TGTGCCAGCAGCCCATCTATAGCGTATAGCGAGCAGTACTTC
CDR3 protein: CASSPSIAYSEQYF

clone size: .
D gene: TRBD1
V gene: TRBV4-1
J gene: TRBJ2-7
CDR3 DNA: TGCGCCAGCAGCCAAGAAGGACAGGCCTACGAGCAGTACTTC
CDR3 protein: CASSQEGQAYEQYF

clone size: once
D gene: .
V gene: TRBV29-1
J gene: TRBJ2-2
CDR3 DNA: TGCAGCGTGAGGACTCCCACCGGGGAGCTGTTTTTT
CDR3 protein: CSVRTPTGELFF

clone size: .
D gene: TRBD1
V gene: TRBV13
J gene: TRBJ2-4
CDR3 DNA: TGTGCCAGCAGCTTGACAGGGTTAGCCAAAAACATTCAGTACTTC
CDR3 protein: CASSLTGLAKNIQYF

clone size: .
D gene: TRBD1
V gene: TRBV7-9
J gene: TRBJ2-7
CDR3 DNA: TGTGCCAGCAGCTCCGCAGCGGGACAGGGGACCTACGAGCAGTACTTC
CDR3 protein: CASSSAAGQGTYEQYF

clone size: .
D gene: .
V gene: TRBV18
J gene: TRBJ1-2
CDR3 DNA: TGTGCCAGCTCACTGGGGGCCGGGACAAGCTATGGCTACACCTTC
CDR3 protein: CASSLGAGTSYGYTF

clone size: .
D gene: TRBD2
V gene: TRBV19
J gene: TRBJ2-7
CDR3 DNA: TGTGCCAGTACCCTAGGGGCGGGAGTTGGTAACTACGAGCAGTACTTC
CDR3 protein: CASTLGAGVGNYEQYF

clone size: .
D gene: TRBD2
V gene: TRBV2
J gene: TRBJ2-7
CDR3 DNA: TGTGCCAGCAGTGATCCGGGGACTAGCGGGAGGGCGGCCTACGAGCAGTACTTC
CDR3 protein: CASSDPGTSGRAAYEQYF

clone size: .
D gene: TRBD2
V gene: TRBV7-9
J gene: TRBJ2-5
CDR3 DNA: TGTGCCAGCAGCTCGGGAGTAGCGGGAGTTTGGGAGACCCAGTACTTC
CDR3 protein: CASSSGVAGVWETQYF

clone size: .
D gene: TRBD2
V gene: TRBV19
J gene: TRBJ2-1
CDR3 DNA: TGTGCCAGTAGTATACTCTCTAGCGGGAGTAATGAGCAGTTCTTC
CDR3 protein: CASSILSSGSNEQFF

clone size: .
D gene: .
V gene: TRBV27
J gene: TRBJ2-7
CDR3 DNA: TGTGCCAGCAGTTTCATACAGGCTACCTCCTACGAGCAGTACTTC
CDR3 protein: CASSFIQATSYEQYF

clone size: .
D gene: .
V gene: TRBV5-4
J gene: TRBJ2-3
CDR3 DNA: TGTGCCAGCAGCTTGGAAGGGGTTGGAGATACGCAGTATTTT
CDR3 protein: CASSLEGVGDTQYF

clone size: .
D gene: .
V gene: TRBV2
J gene: TRBJ2-7
CDR3 DNA: TGTGCCAGCAGTGAAGAGACGCCCATTTTAGACTTC
CDR3 protein: CASSEETPILDF

clone size: .
D gene: TRBD1
V gene: TRBV7-9
J gene: TRBJ2-7
CDR3 DNA: TGTGCCAGCAGCTCAGACAGGGGGATCTACGAGCAGTACTTC
CDR3 protein: CASSSDRGIYEQYF